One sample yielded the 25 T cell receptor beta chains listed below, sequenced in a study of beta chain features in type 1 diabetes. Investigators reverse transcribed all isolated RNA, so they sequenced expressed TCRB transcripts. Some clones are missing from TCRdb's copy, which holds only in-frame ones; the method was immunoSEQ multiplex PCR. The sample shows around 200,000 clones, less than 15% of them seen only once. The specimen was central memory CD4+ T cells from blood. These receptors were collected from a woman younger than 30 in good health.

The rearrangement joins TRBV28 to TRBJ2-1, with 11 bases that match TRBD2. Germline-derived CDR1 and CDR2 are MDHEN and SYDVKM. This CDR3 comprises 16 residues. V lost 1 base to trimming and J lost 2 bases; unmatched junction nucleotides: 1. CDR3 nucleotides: TGTGCCAGCAGTTTATCGACTAGCGGGACCTACAATGAGCAGTTCTTC. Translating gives CASSLSTSGTYNEQFF.

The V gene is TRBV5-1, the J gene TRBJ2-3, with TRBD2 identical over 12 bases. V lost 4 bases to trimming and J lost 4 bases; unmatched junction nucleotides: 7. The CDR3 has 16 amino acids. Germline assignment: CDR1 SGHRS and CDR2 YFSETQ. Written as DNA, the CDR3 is TGCGCCAGCAGCCCCCGACTAGCGGGAGAGGCAGATACGCAGTATTTT. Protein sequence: CASSPRLAGEADTQYF.

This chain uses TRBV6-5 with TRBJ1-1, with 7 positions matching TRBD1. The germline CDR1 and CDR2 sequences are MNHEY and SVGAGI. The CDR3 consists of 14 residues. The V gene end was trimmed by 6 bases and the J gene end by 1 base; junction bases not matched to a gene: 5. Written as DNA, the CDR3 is TGTGCCAGCAGCTCCTACAGGGGGAACACTGAAGCTTTCTTT. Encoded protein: CASSSYRGNTEAFF.

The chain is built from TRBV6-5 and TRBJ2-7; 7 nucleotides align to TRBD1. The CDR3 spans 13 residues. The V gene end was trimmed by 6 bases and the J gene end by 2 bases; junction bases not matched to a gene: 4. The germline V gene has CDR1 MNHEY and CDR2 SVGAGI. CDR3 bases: TGTGCCAGCAGCAGGGACAGCGCCTACGAGCAGTACTTC. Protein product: CASSRDSAYEQYF.

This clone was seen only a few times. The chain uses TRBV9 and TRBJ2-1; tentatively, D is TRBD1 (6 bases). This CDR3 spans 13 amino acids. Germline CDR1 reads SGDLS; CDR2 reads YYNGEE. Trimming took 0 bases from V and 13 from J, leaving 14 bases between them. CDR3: CASSVEQGISQFF. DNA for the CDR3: TGTGCCAGCAGCGTAGAACAGGGAATAAGTCAGTTCTTC.

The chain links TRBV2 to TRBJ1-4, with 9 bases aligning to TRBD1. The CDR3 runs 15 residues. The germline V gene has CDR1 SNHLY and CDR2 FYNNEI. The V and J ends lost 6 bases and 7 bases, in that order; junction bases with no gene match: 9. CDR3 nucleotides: TGTGCCAGCAGAGCACAGGGGGCGGCTGGTGAAAAACTGTTTTTT. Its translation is CASRAQGAAGEKLFF.

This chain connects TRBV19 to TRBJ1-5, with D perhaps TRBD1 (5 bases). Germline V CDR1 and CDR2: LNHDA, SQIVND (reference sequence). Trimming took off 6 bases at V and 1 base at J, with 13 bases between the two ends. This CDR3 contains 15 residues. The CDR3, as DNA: TGTGCCAGTAGGTACGGCGGGGCAAGCAATCAGCCCCAGCATTTT. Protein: CASRYGGASNQPQHF.

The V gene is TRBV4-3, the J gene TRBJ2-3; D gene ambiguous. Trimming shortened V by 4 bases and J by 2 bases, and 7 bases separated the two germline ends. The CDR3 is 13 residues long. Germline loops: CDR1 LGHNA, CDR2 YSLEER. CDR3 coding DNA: TGCGCCAGCAGCCGGCGGATCACAGATACGCAGTATTTT. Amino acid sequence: CASSRRITDTQYF.

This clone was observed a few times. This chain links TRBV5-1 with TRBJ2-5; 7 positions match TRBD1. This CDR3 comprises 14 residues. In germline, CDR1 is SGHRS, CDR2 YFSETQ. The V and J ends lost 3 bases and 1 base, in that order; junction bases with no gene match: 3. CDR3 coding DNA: TGCGCCAGCAGCTCCGACAGGGTCCAAGAGACCCAGTACTTC. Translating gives CASSSDRVQETQYF.

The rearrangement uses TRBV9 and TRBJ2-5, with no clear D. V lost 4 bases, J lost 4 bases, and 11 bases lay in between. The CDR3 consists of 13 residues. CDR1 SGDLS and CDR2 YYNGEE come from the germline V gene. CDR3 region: CASSLSGGETQYF. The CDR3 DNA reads TGTGCCAGCAGCCTATCCGGTGGAGAGACCCAGTACTTC.

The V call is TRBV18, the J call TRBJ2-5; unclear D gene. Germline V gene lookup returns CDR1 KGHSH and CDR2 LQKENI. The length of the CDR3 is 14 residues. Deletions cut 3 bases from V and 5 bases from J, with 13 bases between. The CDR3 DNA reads TGTGCCAGCTCACCCCAAGAGGTCTGGGAGACCCAGTACTTC. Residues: CASSPQEVWETQYF.

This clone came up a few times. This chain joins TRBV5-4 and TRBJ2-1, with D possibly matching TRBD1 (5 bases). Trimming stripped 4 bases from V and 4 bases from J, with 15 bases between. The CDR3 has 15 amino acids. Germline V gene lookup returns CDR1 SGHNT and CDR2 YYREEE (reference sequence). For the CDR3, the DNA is TGTGCCAGCAGCCCCGACAGAAGCTCTTACAATGAGCAGTTCTTC. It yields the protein CASSPDRSSYNEQFF.

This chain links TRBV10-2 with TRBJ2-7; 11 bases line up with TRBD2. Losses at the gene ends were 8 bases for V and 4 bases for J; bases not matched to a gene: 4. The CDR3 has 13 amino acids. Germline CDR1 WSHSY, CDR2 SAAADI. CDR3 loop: CASGLAGSYEQYF. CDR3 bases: TGCGCCAGCGGACTAGCGGGTTCGTACGAGCAGTACTTC.

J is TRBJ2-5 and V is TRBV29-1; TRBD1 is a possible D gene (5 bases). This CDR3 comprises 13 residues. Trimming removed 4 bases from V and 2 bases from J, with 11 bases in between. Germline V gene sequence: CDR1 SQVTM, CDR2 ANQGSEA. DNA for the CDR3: TGCAGCGTTGGACAGACACGTCAAGAGACCCAGTACTTC. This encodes CSVGQTRQETQYF.

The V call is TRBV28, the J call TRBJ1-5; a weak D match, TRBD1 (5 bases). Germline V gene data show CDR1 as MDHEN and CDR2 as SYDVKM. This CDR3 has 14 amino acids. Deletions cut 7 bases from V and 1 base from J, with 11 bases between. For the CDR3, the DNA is TGTGCCAGCACTAGGGGCGCGAGCAATCAGCCCCAGCATTTT. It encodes CASTRGASNQPQHF.

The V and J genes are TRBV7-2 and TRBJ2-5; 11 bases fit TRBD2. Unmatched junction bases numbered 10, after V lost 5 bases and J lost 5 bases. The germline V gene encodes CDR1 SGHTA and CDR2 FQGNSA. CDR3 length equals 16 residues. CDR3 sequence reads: CASSISGRAFYETQYF. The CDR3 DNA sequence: TGTGCCAGCAGCATTAGCGGGAGGGCGTTTTACGAGACCCAGTACTTC.

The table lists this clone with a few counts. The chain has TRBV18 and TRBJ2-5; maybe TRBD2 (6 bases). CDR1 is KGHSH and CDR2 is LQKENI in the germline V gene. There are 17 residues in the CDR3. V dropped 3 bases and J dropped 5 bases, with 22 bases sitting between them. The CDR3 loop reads CASSPRPVERGTETQYF. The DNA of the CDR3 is TGTGCCAGCTCACCTCGCCCGGTGGAACGGGGGACGGAGACCCAGTACTTC. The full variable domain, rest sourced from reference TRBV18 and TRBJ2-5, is NAGVMQNPRHLVRRRGQEARLRCSPMKGHSHVYWYRQLPEEGLKFMVYLQKENIIDESGMPKERFSAEFPKEGPSILRIQQVVRGDSAAYFCASSPRPVERGTETQYFGPGTRLLVL.

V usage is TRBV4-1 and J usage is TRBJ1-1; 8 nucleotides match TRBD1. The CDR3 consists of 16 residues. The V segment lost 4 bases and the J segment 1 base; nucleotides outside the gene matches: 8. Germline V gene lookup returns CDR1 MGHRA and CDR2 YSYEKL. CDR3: CASSRGQGLENTEAFF. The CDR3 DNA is TGCGCCAGCAGCCGCGGACAGGGTTTAGAGAACACTGAAGCTTTCTTT.

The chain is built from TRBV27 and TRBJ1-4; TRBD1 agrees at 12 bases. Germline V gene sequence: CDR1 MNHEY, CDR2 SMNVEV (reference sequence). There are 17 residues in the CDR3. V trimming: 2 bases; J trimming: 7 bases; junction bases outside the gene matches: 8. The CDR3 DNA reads TGTGCCAGCAGTTTAGGGACAGGGGGCTTTGGGGGTGAAAAACTGTTTTTT. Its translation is CASSLGTGGFGGEKLFF.

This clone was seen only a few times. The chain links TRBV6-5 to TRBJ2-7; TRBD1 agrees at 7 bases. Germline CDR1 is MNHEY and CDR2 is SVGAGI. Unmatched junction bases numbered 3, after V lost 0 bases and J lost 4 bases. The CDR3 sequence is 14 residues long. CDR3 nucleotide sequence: TGTGCCAGCAGTTACTCGGGCAGGGGGTACGAGCAGTACTTC. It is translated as CASSYSGRGYEQYF.

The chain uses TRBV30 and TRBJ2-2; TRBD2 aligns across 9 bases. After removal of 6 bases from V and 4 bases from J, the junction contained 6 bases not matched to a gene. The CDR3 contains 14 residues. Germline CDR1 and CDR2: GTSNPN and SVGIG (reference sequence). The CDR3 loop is CACQTSGATGELFF. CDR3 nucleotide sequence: TGTGCCTGCCAGACTAGCGGAGCCACCGGGGAGCTGTTTTTT. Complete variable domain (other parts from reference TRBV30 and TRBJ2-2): SQTIHQWPATLVQPVGSPLSLECTVEGTSNPNLYWYRQAAGRGLQLLFYSVGIGQISSEVPQNLSASRPQDRQFILSSKKLLLSDSGFYLCACQTSGATGELFFGEGSRLTVL.

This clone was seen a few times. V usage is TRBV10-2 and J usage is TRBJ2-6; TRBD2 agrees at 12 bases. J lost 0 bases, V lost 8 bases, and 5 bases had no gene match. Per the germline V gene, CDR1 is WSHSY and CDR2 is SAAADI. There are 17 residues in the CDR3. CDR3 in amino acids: CASSRTSGASGANVLTF. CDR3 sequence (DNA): TGCGCCAGCTCTCGGACTAGCGGGGCCTCTGGGGCCAACGTCCTGACTTTC.

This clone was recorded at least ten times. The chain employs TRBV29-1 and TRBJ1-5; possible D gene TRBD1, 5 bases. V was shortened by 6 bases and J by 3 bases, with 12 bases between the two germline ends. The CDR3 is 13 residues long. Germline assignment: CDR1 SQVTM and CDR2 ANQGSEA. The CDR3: CSVSRGDNQPQHF. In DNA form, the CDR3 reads TGCAGCGTCTCTCGGGGGGACAATCAGCCCCAGCATTTT.

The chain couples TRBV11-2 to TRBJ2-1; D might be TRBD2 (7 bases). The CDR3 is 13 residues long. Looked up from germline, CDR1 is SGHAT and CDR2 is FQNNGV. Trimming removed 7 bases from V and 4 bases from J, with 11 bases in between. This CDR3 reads CASNKGGYNEQFF. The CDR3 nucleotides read TGTGCCAGCAACAAGGGGGGGTACAATGAGCAGTTCTTC.

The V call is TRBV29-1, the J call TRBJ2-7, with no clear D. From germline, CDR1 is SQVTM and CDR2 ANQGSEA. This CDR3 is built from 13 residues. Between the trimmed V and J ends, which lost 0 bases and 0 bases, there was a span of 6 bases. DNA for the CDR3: TGCAGCGTTGAAGATACTGGCTCCTACGAGCAGTACTTC. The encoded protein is CSVEDTGSYEQYF.